The TCR beta chain under discussion was sequenced for a study of cytomegalovirus exposure and HLA in healthy donors. Study results and caveats: A later analysis linked a missense variant in DCLRE1C to the trimming of TCR beta V and J genes. Earlier results showed most TCR beta V segments being productive about 90% or about 30% of the time.

Germline V CDR1 and CDR2: SQVTM, ANQGSEA. V lost 7 bases, J lost 4 bases, and 9 bases stayed unmatched. The CDR3 runs 13 residues. Nominally healthy donors provided the samples, though records likely missed some immune exposures. On this clone: Its antigen is unidentified.

The PCR employed 60 Vbeta primers together with 13 Jbeta primers. In the authors' workflow: An analysis that came later counted 80 million or so unique TCR beta chains, 10 million to 11 million shared. TCRdb keeps only in-frame clones here, not all; method: immunoSEQ multiplex PCR. That table gives V, J and clone size, and the DNA gave D and trimming. The repertoire has around 61,000 clones, around 68% of them found once; the top ten carry less than 20%. V and J are TRBV29-1 and TRBJ1-1, with 7 bases aligning to TRBD1. Sequencing used PBMCs. The TCR originated in a man aged 40-50 years in good health and CMV-seropositive. The CDR3 protein is CSAGEQGFTEAFF. As DNA, the CDR3 is TGCAGCGCGGGAGAACAGGGGTTCACTGAAGCTTTCTTT.